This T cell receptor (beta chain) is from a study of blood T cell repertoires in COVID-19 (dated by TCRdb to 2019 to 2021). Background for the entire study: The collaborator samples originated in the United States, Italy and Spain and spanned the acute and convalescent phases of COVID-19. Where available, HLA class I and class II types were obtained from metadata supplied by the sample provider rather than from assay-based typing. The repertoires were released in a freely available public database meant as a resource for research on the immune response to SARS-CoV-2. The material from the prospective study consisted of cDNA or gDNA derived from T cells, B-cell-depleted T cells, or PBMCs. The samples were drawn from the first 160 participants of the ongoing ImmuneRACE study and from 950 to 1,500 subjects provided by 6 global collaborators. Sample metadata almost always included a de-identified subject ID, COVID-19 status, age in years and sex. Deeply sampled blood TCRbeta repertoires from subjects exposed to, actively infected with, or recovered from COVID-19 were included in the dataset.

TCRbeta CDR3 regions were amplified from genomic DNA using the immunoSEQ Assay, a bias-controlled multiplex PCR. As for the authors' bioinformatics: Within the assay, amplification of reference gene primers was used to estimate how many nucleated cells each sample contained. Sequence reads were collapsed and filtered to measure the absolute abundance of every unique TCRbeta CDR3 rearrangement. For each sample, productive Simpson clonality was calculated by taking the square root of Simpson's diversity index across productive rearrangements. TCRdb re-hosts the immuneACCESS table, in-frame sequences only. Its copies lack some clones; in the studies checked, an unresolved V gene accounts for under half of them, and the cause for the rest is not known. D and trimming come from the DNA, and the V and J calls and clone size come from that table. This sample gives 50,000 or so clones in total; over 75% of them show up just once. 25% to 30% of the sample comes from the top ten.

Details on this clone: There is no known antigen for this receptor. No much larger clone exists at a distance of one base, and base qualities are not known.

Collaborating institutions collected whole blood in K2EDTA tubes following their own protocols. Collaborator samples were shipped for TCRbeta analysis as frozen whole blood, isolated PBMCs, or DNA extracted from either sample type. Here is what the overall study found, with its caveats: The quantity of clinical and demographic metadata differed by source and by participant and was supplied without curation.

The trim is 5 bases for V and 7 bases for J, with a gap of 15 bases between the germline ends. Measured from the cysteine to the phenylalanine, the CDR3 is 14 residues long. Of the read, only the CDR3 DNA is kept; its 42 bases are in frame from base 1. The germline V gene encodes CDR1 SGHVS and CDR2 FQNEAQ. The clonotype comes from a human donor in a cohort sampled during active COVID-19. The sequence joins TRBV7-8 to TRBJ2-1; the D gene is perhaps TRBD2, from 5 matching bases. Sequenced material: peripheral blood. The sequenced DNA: TGTGCCAGCAGCCGATCTAGCAGACTTAATGAGCAGTTCTTC. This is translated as CASSRSSRLNEQFF.